Sequencing of this T cell receptor (beta chain) was carried out in a study of early T cells in non-severe SARS-CoV-2 infection. Across the whole study: The chains were unpaired, and the sequenced material was bulk RNA from unsorted whole blood.

Deletions cut 4 bases from V and 6 bases from J, with 16 bases between. This CDR3 has 15 amino acids. CDR1 is SGDLS, CDR2 YYNGEE, per germline. Study-level findings and limits: Lookups in VDJdb leaned toward anti-spike CD8 responses and missed private and CD4 specificities.

Attachment of unique molecular identifiers to individual cDNA molecules was performed. TCRdb analysed the 5' RACE reads with MiXCR anew, one entry per CDR3 protein. Of fewer than 120,000 distinct CDR3 sequences detected, roughly an eighth appear once; the ten largest clones hold 3% to 4.5%. This clonotype was observed a few times. The antigen remains unidentified. The specimen comprised whole blood, sampled at baseline. This receptor was obtained from an adult who was a healthcare worker with PCR-confirmed SARS-CoV-2 infection or an uninfected control (not recorded which). This rearrangement joins TRBV9 to TRBJ1-4, with D possibly being TRBD1 (6 bases). This CDR3 is CASSSRPAGDEKLFF. CDR3 DNA: TGTGCCAGCAGCTCCCGGCCTGCAGGGGATGAAAAACTGTTTTTT.